This T cell receptor (beta chain) was obtained from a study of vaccination effects on CD4 cells after COVID-19 (dated by TCRdb to between 2020 and 2023). Broadly, across the study: The ViraFEST assay stimulated PBMC with viral peptide pools and then used TCR sequencing to identify antigen-specific CD4+ T cell clonotypes by expansion. Samples were taken from three convalescent patients early (day +14) and late (day +241, +227, +161 respectively) after vaccination. Across the study, the median time from the second dose to post-vaccine sampling was 72 days (range 14 to 241). Two million PBMC per well were cultured in IMDM with around 5% human AB serum, around 10 IU/ml IL-2 and gentamicin, plus 10 ug/ml peptides. The study compared SARS-CoV-2 spike-specific CD4+ TCR repertoires before and after mRNA vaccination in COVID-19 convalescent patients and infection-naive vaccine recipients. The full study included some 10 COVID-19 convalescent patients and a few SARS-CoV-2-naive healthy vaccine recipients. In the study, cultures from other donors were sequenced using the Oncomine TCR Beta short-read assay on an Illumina iSeq 100. Broader findings and caveats from the paper: Both infection-induced and vaccine-induced clones contracted markedly at late post-vaccination timepoints, which is consistent with waning T cell responses. The study was limited by a small number of convalescent patients and lacked early post-infection timepoints. In convalescent patients, the post-vaccine spike-reactive repertoire consisted mainly of new vaccine-induced clones, largely distinct from infection-induced clones.

Libraries were made using the immunoSEQ multiplex PCR assay. DNA from the cultured, isolated CD4+ T cells was subjected to TCR beta CDR3 sequencing. The published analysis was carried out like this. Non-productive TCR sequences were removed and reads were trimmed to the CDR3 region, keeping CDR3s of at least 7 amino acids. Antigen-specific clonotypes were identified using the MANAFEST web app by comparison of expansion in peptide wells against reference cultures. To be called positive, a clone needed expansion at FDR<0.05 compared with the reference and with all other wells, an odds ratio greater than 5, and a frequency greater than 0.1% in two replicate wells. A clonotype was defined as cross-reactive if the clonotype was significantly expanded both in SARS-CoV-2 spike wells and in at least one common cold coronavirus spike condition. Using the stringdist R package, CDR3 similarity was measured by Levenshtein distance, and unrooted trees were constructed with ape in R 3.6.1. TCRdb took over this immuneACCESS table, retaining in-frame rearrangements with V and J assigned. Such tables are incomplete; in checked studies, under half of the missing clones stem from an unresolved V gene, and the remainder is unexplained. Clone size and V and J calls were adopted from that table, with D and trimming inferred from the DNA. The sample table lists under 40,000 clones, roughly four fifths of them with a count of one. The ten top clones hold under 8% of the sample.

Concerning this clone: What this receptor recognizes is not known. Base qualities were left out, and no much larger clone turns up one base away.

The CDR3 starts with the cysteine, ends with the phenylalanine, and has 14 residues. The sequence is cut down to CDR3 DNA, 42 bases in frame from base 1. CDR1 is given as SGHRS and CDR2 as YFSETQ, both from the germline V gene. For this chain, trimming is 0 bases at the V end and 8 bases at the J end, and the number of junction bases without a gene match is 3. After more than 9 days of culture, CD4+ T cells were isolated with the EasySep CD4+ T cell isolation kit. PCR-confirmed SARS-CoV-2 infection had occurred in convalescent patients between March and December 2020, before the Alpha, Beta and Delta variants emerged in the United States. Two doses of either the BNT162b2 or the mRNA-1273 mRNA SARS-CoV-2 vaccine were administered to participants. Half of the culture medium was replaced with fresh IL-2-containing medium on days 3 and 7. Unless noted otherwise, every peptide stimulation condition was grown in triplicate wells. PBMC were separated from whole blood using Ficoll-Paque Plus gradient centrifugation and were then either cryopreserved at -140C or used fresh. The QIAamp micro DNA kit was used to extract genomic DNA from the cultured CD4+ T cells.

The receptor chain draws on TRBV5-1 and TRBJ2-1; 9 bases in the middle match TRBD1. This specimen was CD4+ T cells from PBMCs cultured without peptide, taken after COVID-19 vaccination. The sequence derives from a human donor who had a prior SARS-CoV-2 infection. DNA sequence: TGCGCCAGCAGCTTGGCGGGACAGGGTGATGAGCAGTTCTTC. It is translated as CASSLAGQGDEQFF.